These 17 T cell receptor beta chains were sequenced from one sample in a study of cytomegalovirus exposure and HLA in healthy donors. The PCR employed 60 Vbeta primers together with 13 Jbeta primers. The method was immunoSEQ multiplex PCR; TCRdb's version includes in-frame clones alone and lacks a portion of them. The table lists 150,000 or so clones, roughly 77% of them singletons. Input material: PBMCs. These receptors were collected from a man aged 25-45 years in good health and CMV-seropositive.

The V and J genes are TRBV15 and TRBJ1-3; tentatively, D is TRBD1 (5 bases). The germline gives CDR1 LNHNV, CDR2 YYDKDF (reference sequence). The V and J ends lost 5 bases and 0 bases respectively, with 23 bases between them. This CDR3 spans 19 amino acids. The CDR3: CATSLGTGQGSSSGNTIYF. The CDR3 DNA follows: TGTGCCACCAGCCTCGGAACAGGCCAAGGATCCAGCTCTGGAAACACCATATATTTT.

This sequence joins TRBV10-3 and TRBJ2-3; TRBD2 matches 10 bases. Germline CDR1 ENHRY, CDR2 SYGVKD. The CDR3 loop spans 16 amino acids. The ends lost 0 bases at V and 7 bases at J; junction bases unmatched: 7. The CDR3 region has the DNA TGTGCCATCAGTGAGTCGCCTAGCGGGGGACGTAATACGCAGTATTTT. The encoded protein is CAISESPSGGRNTQYF.

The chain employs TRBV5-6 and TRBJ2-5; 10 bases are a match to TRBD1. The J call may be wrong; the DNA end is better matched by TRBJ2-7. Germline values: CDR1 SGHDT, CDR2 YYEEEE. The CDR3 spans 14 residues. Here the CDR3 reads CASSRRQGAYEQYF. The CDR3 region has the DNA TGTGCCAGCAGCCGCAGACAGGGGGCTTACGAGCAGTACTTC.

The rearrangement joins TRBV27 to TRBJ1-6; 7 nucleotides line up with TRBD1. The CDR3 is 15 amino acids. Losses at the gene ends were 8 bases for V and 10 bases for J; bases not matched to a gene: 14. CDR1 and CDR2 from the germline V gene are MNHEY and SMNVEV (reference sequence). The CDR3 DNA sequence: TGTGCCAGCGAATCCAGGGGGGCTGGAGGATCACCCCTCCACTTT. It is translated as CASESRGAGGSPLHF.

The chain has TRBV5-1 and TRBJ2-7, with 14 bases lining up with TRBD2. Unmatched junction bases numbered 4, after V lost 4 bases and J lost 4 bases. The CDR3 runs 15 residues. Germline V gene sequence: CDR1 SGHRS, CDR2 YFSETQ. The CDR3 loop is CASSATSGRAYEQYF. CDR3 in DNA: TGCGCCAGCAGCGCGACTAGCGGGAGGGCTTACGAGCAGTACTTC.

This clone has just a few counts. This chain's CDR3 is CASSLGQGTGELFF. The CDR3 DNA reads as TGTGCCAGCAGCTTGGGACAGGGGACCGGGGAGCTGTTTTTT. V gene TRBV7-7 combines with J gene TRBJ2-2; 10 nucleotides match TRBD1. The CDR3 has 14 amino acids. With V trimmed by 3 bases and J by 5 bases, 0 bases remained unmatched. Germline loops: CDR1 SSHAT, CDR2 FNYEAQ (reference sequence). The full variable domain, with the rest looked up from reference TRBV7-7 and TRBJ2-2, is GAGVSQSPRYKVTKRGQDVTLRCDPISSHATLYWYQQALGQGPEFLTYFNYEAQPDKSGLPSDRFSAERPEGSISTLTIQRTEQRDSAMYRCASSLGQGTGELFFGEGSRLTVL.

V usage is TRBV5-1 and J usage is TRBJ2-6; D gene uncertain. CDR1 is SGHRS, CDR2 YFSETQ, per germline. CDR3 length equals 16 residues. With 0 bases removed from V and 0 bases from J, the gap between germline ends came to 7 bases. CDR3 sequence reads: CASSLGGISGANVLTF. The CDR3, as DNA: TGCGCCAGCAGCTTGGGCGGAATCTCTGGGGCCAACGTCCTGACTTTC.

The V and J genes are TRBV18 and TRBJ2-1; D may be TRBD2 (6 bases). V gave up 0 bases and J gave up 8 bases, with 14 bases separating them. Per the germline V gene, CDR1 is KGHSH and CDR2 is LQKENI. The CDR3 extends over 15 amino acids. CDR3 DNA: TGTGCCAGCTCACCACCGGGTAGGGGAGGCGATGAGCAGTTCTTC. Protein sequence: CASSPPGRGGDEQFF. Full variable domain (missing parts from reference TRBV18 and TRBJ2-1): NAGVMQNPRHLVRRRGQEARLRCSPMKGHSHVYWYRQLPEEGLKFMVYLQKENIIDESGMPKERFSAEFPKEGPSILRIQQVVRGDSAAYFCASSPPGRGGDEQFFGPGTRLTVL.

CDR3 DNA sequence: TGCGCCAGCAGCGCAGCCGACAGGGGCACTGAAGCTTTCTTT. It codes for CASSAADRGTEAFF. The genes are TRBV5-1 and TRBJ1-1; 8 bases match TRBD1. CDR3 length equals 14 residues. J gave up 4 bases and V 4 bases, and 6 bases lay outside the gene matches. CDR1 and CDR2 (germline): SGHRS, YFSETQ.

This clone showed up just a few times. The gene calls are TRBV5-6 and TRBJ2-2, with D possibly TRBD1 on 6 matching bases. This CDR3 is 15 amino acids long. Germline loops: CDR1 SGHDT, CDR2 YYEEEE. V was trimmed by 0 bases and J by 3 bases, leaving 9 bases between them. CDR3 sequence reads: CASSLAQGHTGELFF. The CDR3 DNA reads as TGTGCCAGCAGCTTGGCACAGGGTCACACCGGGGAGCTGTTTTTT.

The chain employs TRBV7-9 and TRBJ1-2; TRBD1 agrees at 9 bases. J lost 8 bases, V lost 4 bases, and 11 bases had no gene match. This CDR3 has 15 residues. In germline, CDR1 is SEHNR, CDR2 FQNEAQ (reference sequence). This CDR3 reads CASSSPGQGFVGYTF. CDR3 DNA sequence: TGTGCCAGCAGCTCTCCGGGACAGGGATTTGTAGGCTACACCTTC.

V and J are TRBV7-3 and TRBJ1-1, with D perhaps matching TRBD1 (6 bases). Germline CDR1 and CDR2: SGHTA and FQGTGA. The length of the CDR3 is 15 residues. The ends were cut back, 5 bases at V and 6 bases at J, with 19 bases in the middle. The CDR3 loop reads CASSPQVGGLSEAFF. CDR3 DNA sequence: TGTGCCAGCAGCCCCCAAGTGGGGGGGCTGTCTGAAGCTTTCTTT.

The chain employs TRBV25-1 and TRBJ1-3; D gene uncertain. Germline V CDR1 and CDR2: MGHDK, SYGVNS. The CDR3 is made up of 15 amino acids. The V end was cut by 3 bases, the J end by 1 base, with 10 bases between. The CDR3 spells CASSELGGSGNTIYF. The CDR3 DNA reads TGTGCCAGCAGTGAGTTAGGCGGTTCTGGAAACACCATATATTTT.

The DNA for the CDR3 is TGTGCCAGCGGCTTACAGGGGGTGAATTCACCCCTCCACTTT. This codes for CASGLQGVNSPLHF. The chain has TRBV27 and TRBJ1-6; 8 bases are a match to TRBD1. Germline V CDR1 and CDR2: MNHEY, SMNVEV (reference sequence). V dropped 8 bases and J dropped 7; count of bases not matched to a gene: 7. The CDR3 sequence is 14 residues long.

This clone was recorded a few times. CDR3 residues: CATSDSGSYEQYF. The DNA for the CDR3 is TGTGCCACCAGCGATAGCGGGAGCTACGAGCAGTACTTC. The chain carries TRBV15 and TRBJ2-7; TRBD2 matches 9 bases. This CDR3 is 13 amino acids long. In germline, CDR1 is LNHNV, CDR2 YYDKDF (reference sequence). V lost 5 bases and J lost 3; bases outside the gene matches: 2.

CDR3: CASSESPGSGLAGNEQFF. Written as DNA, the CDR3 is TGTGCCAGCAGTGAATCCCCGGGTTCGGGACTAGCGGGAAATGAGCAGTTCTTC. The genes are TRBV25-1 and TRBJ2-1, with 13 bases lining up with TRBD2. Germline V gene lookup returns CDR1 MGHDK and CDR2 SYGVNS. CDR3 length equals 18 residues. Trimming at V came to 1 base and at J to 7 bases, leaving 10 bases not matched to a gene.

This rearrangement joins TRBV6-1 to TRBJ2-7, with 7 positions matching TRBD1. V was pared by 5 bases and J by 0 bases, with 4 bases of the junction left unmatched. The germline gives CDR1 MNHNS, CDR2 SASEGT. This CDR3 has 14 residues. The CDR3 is CASSTGESSYEQYF. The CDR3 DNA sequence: TGTGCCAGCAGTACAGGGGAATCCTCCTACGAGCAGTACTTC.